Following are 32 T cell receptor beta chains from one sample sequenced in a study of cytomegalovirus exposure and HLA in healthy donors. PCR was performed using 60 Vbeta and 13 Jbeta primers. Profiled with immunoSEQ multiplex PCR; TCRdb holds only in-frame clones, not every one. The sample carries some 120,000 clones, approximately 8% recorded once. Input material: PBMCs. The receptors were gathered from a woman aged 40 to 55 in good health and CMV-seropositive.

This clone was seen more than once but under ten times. The CDR3: CASSPTGTGGYEQYF. CDR3 DNA: TGCGCCAGCAGCCCTACGGGGACAGGTGGGTACGAGCAGTACTTC. V and J are TRBV5-1 and TRBJ2-7, with 8 bases that match TRBD1. CDR1 is SGHRS and CDR2 is YFSETQ in the germline V gene. CDR3 length equals 15 residues. V dropped 4 bases and J dropped 4; count of bases not matched to a gene: 10.

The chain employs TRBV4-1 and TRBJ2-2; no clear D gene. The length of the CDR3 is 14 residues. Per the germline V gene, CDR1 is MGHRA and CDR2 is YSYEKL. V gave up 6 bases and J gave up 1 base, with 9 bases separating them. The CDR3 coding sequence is TGCGCCAGCAGGAGGTATATGAACACCGGGGAGCTGTTTTTT. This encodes CASRRYMNTGELFF.

CDR3 residues: CASSQDSGESSYEQYF. CDR3 nucleotides: TGCGCCAGCAGCCAAGATAGCGGGGAAAGCTCCTACGAGCAGTACTTC. The V gene is TRBV4-1, the J gene TRBJ2-7, with 8 bases fitting TRBD2. V lost 0 bases and J lost 0; bases outside the gene matches: 4. The CDR3 totals 16 residues. Germline V lookup: CDR1 MGHRA, CDR2 YSYEKL.

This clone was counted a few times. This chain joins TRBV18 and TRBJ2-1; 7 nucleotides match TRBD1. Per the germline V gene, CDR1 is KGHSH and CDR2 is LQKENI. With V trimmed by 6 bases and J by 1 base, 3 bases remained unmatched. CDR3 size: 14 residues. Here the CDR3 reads CASSRDRSYNEQFF. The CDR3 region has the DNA TGTGCCAGCTCTCGGGACAGATCCTACAATGAGCAGTTCTTC.

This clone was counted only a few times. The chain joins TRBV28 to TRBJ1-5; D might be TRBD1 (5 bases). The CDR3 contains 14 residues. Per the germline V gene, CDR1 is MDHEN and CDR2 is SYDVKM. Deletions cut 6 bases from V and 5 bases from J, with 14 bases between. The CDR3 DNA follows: TGTGCCAGCAGACTCCCGGGGGAATATCAGCCCCAGCATTTT. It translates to CASRLPGEYQPQHF.

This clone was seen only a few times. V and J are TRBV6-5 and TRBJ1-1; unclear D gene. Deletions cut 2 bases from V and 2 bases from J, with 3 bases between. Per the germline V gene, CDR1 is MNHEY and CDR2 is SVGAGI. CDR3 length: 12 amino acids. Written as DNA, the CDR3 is TGTGCCAGCAGTTACCAAAACACTGAAGCTTTCTTT. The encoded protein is CASSYQNTEAFF.

CDR3 loop: CAMGLAGNEQFF. For the CDR3, the DNA is TGTGCCATGGGACTAGCGGGGAATGAGCAGTTCTTC. V gene TRBV10-3 combines with J gene TRBJ2-1, with 13 bases identical to TRBD2. This CDR3 contains 12 residues. Germline lookup yields CDR1 ENHRY and CDR2 SYGVKD. The V gene end was trimmed by 9 bases and the J gene end by 7 bases; junction bases not matched to a gene: 0.

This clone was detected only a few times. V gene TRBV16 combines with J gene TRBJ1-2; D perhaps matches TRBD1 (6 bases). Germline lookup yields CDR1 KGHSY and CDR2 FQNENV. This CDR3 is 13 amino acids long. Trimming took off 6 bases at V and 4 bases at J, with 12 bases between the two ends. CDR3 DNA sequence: TGTGCCAGCAGTAAGGACAGTTCCTATGGCTACACCTTC. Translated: CASSKDSSYGYTF. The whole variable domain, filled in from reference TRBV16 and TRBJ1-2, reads GEEVAQTPKHLVRGEGQKAKLYCAPIKGHSYVFWYQQVLKNEFKFLISFQNENVFDETGMPKERFSAKCLPNSPCSLEIQATKLEDSAVYFCASSKDSSYGYTFGSGTRLTVV.

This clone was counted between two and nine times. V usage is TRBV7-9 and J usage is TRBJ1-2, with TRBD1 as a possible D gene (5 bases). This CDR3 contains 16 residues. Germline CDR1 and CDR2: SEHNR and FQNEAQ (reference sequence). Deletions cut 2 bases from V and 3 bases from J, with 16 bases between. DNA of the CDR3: TGTGCCAGCAGCTTAATACGGGGGGGGGAGGACTATGGCTACACCTTC. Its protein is CASSLIRGGEDYGYTF.

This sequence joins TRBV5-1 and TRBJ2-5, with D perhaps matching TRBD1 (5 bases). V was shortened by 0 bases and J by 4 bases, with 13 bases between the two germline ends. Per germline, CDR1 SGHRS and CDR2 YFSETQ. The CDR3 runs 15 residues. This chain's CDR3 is CASSLAGLVSETQYF. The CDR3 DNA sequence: TGCGCCAGCAGCTTGGCAGGGTTGGTCTCAGAGACCCAGTACTTC. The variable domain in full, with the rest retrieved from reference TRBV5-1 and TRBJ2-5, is KAGVTQTPRYLIKTRGQQVTLSCSPISGHRSVSWYQQTPGQGLQFLFEYFSETQRNKGNFPGRFSGRQFSNSRSEMNVSTLELGDSALYLCASSLAGLVSETQYFGPGTRLLVL.

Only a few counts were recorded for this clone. In DNA, the CDR3 is TGTGCCAGCAGTGGGGACAGGGGGGTCTACGAGCAGTACTTC. Translated: CASSGDRGVYEQYF. The genes are TRBV2 and TRBJ2-7, with 11 bases fitting TRBD1. The V gene's germline CDR1 is SNHLY and CDR2 FYNNEI. Trimming took 4 bases from V and 3 from J; bases not matched to a gene: 2. There are 14 residues in the CDR3. Using reference TRBV2 and TRBJ2-7 for the parts outside the CDR3, the full variable domain is EPEVTQTPSHQVTQMGQEVILRCVPISNHLYFYWYRQILGQKVEFLVSFYNNEISEKSEIFDDQFSVERPDGSNFTLKIRSTKLEDSAMYFCASSGDRGVYEQYFGPGTRLTVT.

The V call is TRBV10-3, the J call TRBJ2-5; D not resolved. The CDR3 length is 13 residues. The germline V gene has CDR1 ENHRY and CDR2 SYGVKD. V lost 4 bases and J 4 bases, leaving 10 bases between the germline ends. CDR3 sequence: CAISGRNAETQYF. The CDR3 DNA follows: TGTGCCATCAGTGGGAGAAACGCAGAGACCCAGTACTTC.

This CDR3 is CASSYSLAGGVNEQFF. In DNA, the CDR3 is TGTGCCAGCAGTTACTCCTTAGCGGGGGGGGTCAATGAGCAGTTCTTC. V usage is TRBV6-5 and J usage is TRBJ2-1; 11 bases match TRBD2. V dropped 0 bases and J dropped 6; count of bases not matched to a gene: 4. The CDR3 sequence is 16 residues long. Germline V gene data show CDR1 as MNHEY and CDR2 as SVGAGI.

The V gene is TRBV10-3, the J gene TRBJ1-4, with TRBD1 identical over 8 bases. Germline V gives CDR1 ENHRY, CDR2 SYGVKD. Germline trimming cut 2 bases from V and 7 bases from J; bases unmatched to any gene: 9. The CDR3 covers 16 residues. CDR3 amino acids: CAISEGQGLGFEKLFF. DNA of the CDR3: TGTGCCATCAGTGAGGGACAGGGTTTAGGTTTTGAAAAACTGTTTTTT.

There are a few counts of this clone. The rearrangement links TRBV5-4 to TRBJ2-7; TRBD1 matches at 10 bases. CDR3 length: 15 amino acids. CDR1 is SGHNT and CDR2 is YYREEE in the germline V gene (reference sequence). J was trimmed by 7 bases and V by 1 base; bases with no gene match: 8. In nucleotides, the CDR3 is TGTGCCAGCAGCTTGTCGGGACAGGGGAACAGGGAGCAGTACTTC. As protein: CASSLSGQGNREQYF.

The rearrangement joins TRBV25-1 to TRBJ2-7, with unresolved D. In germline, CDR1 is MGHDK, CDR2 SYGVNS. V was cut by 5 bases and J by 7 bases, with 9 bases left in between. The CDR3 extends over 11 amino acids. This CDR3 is CASSRIGEQYF. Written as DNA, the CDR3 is TGTGCCAGCAGTCGAATCGGGGAGCAGTACTTC.

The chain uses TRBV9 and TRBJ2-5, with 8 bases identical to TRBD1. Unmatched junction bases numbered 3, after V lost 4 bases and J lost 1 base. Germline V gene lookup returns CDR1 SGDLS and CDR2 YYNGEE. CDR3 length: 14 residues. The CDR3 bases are TGTGCCAGCAGCACGACAGGGGTCCAAGAGACCCAGTACTTC. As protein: CASSTTGVQETQYF.

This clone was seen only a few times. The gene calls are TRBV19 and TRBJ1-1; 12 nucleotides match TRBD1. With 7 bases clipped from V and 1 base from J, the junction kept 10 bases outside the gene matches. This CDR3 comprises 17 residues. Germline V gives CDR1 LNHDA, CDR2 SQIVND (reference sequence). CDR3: CASKPGTGGLGNTEAFF. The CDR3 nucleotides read TGTGCCAGTAAGCCCGGGACAGGGGGCTTGGGGAACACTGAAGCTTTCTTT.

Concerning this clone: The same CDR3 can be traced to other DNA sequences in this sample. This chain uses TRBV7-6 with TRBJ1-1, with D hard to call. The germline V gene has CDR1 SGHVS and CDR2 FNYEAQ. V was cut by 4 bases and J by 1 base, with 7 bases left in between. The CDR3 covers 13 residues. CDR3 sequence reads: CASSSGGNTEAFF. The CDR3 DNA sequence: TGTGCCAGCAGCTCCGGTGGGAACACTGAAGCTTTCTTT. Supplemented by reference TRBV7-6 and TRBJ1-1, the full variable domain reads GAGVSQSPRYKVTKRGQDVALRCDPISGHVSLYWYRQALGQGPEFLTYFNYEAQQDKSGLPNDRFSAERPEGSISTLTIQRTEQRDSAMYRCASSSGGNTEAFFGQGTRLTVV.

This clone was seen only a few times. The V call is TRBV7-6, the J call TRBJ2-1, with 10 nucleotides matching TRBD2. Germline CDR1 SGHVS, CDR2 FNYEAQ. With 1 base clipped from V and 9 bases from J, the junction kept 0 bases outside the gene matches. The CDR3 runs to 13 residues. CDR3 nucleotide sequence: TGTGCCAGCAGCTTAGGACTAGCGGGTGAGCAGTTCTTC. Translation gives CASSLGLAGEQFF.

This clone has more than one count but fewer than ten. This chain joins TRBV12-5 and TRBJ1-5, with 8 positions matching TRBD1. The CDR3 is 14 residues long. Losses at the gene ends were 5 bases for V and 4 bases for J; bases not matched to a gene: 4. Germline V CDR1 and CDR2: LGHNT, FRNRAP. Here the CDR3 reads CASGLRDRNQPQHF. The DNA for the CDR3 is TGTGCTAGTGGTCTACGGGACAGGAATCAGCCCCAGCATTTT. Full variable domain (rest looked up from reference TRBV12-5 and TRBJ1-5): DARVTQTPRHKVTEMGQEVTMRCQPILGHNTVFWYRQTMMQGLELLAYFRNRAPLDDSGMPKDRFSAEMPDATLATLKIQPSEPRDSAVYFCASGLRDRNQPQHFGDGTRLSIL.

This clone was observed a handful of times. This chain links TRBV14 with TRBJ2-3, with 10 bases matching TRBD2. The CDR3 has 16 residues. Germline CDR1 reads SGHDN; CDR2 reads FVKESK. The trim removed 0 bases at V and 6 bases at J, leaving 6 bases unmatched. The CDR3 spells CASSQESGGASDTQYF. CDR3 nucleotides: TGTGCCAGCAGCCAAGAAAGCGGGGGGGCAAGCGATACGCAGTATTTT. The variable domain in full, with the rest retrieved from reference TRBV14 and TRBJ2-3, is EAGVTQFPSHSVIEKGQTVTLRCDPISGHDNLYWYRRVMGKEIKFLLHFVKESKQDESGMPNNRFLAERTGGTYSTLKVQPAELEDSGVYFCASSQESGGASDTQYFGPGTRLTVL.

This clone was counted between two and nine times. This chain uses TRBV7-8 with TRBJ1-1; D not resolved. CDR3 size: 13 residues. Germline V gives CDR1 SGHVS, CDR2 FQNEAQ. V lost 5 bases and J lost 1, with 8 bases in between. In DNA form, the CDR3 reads TGTGCCAGCAGCGCAGAGGAGAACACTGAAGCTTTCTTT. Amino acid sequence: CASSAEENTEAFF.

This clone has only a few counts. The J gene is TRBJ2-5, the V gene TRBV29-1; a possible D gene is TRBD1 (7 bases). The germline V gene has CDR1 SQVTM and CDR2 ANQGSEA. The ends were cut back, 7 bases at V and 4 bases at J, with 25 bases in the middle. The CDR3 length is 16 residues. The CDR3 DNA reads TGCAGCGCCTTGGGGTTTGCGGCAGGGGGGTTAGAGACCCAGTACTTC. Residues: CSALGFAAGGLETQYF. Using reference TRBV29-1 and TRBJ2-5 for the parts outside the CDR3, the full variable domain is SAVISQKPSRDICQRGTSLTIQCQVDSQVTMMFWYRQQPGQSLTLIATANQGSEATYESGFVIDKFPISRPNLTFSTLTVSNMSPEDSSIYLCSALGFAAGGLETQYFGPGTRLLVL.

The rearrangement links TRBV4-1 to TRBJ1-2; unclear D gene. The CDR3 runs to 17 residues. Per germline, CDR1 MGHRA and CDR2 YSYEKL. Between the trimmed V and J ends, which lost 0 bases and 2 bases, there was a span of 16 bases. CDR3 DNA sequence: TGCGCCAGCAGCCAAGATTGGGAAGAGGGTGGGAACTATGGCTACACCTTC. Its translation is CASSQDWEEGGNYGYTF.

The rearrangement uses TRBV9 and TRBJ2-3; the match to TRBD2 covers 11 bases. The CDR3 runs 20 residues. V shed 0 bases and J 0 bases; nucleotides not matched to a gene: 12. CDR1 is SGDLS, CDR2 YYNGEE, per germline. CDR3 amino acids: CASSVGGGASGGISTDTQYF. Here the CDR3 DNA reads TGTGCCAGCAGCGTAGGTGGAGGGGCTAGCGGGGGGATCAGCACAGATACGCAGTATTTT. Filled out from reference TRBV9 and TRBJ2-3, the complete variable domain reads DSGVTQTPKHLITATGQRVTLRCSPRSGDLSVYWYQQSLDQGLQFLIQYYNGEERAKGNILERFSAQQFPDLHSELNLSSLELGDSALYFCASSVGGGASGGISTDTQYFGPGTRLTVL.

The CDR3 protein is CASSFSGVQETQYF. The DNA of the CDR3 is TGTGCCAGCAGCTTTTCGGGTGTCCAAGAGACCCAGTACTTC. The V and J genes are TRBV5-5 and TRBJ2-5; D is undetermined. Germline V CDR1 and CDR2: SGHKS, YYEKEE (reference sequence). There are 14 residues in the CDR3. The V gene lost 2 bases and the J gene lost 1 base, with 9 bases spanning the gap.

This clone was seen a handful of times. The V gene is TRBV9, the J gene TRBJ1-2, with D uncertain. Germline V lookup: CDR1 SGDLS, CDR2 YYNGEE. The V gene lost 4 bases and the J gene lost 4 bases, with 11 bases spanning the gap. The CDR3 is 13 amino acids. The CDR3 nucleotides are TGTGCCAGCAGCACTGACTTAGCCTATGGCTACACCTTC. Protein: CASSTDLAYGYTF.

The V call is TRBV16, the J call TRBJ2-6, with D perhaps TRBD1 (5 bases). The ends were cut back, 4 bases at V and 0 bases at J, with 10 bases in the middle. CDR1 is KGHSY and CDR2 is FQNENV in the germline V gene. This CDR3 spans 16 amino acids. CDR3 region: CASSLGLYSGANVLTF. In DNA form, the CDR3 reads TGTGCCAGCAGCCTGGGGCTCTACTCTGGGGCCAACGTCCTGACTTTC.

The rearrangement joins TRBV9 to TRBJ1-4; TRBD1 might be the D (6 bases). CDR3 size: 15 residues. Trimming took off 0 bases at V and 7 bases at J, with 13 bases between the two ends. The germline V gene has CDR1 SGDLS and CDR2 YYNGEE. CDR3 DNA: TGTGCCAGCAGCGTAGATAACAGGGCTGCTGAAAAACTGTTTTTT. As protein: CASSVDNRAAEKLFF.

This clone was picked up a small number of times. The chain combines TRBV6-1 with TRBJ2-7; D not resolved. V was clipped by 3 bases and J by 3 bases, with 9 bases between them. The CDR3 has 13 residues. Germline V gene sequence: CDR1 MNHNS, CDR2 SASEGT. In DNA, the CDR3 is TGTGCCAGCAGTGAGGCGGAAGGCTACGAGCAGTACTTC. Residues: CASSEAEGYEQYF.

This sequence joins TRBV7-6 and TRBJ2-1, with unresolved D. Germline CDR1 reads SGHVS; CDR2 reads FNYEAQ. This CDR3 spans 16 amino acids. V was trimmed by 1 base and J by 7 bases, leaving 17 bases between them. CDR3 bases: TGTGCCAGCAGCTTAGAGTACCCCCGGCGGCGTAATGAGCAGTTCTTC. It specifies CASSLEYPRRRNEQFF.